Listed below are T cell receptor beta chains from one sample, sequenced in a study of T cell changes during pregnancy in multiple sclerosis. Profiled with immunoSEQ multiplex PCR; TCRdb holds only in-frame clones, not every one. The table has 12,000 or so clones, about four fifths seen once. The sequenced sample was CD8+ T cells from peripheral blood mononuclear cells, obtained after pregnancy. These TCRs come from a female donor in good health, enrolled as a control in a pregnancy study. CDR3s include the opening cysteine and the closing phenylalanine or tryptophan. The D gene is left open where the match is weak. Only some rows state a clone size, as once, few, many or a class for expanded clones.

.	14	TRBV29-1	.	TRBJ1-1	TGCAGCGTTTCCAGTGGAGGCAGTGTCACTGAAGCTTTCTTT	CSVSSGGSVTEAFF
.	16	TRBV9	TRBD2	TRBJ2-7	TGTGCCAGCAGCGTAGGCCCGCTAGCGGGAGGTTACGAGCAGTACTTC	CASSVGPLAGGYEQYF
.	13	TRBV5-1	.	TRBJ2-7	TGCGCCAGCAAGCTAGCGTCTACCTACGAGCAGTACTTC	CASKLASTYEQYF
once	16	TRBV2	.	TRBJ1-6	TGTGCCAGCAGTGAGGAGGGTGAGGGCTATAATTCACCCCTCCACTTT	CASSEEGEGYNSPLHF
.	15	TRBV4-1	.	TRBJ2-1	TGCGCCAGCAGCCAATCCTCAACAGGGTGGGATGAGCAGTTCTTC	CASSQSSTGWDEQFF
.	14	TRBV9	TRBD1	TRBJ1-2	TGTGCCAGCAGCGCCCGGGACAGGGTATATGGCTACACCTTC	CASSARDRVYGYTF
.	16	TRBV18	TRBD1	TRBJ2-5	TGTGCCAGCTCCCCCCCAGGCAGGGGGCTTGAGGAGACCCAGTACTTC	CASSPPGRGLEETQYF
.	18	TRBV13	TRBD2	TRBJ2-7	TGTGCCAGCAGCTTAGCTAGGCCTCCAAGCGGGAGATTCAGGGAGCAGTACTTC	CASSLARPPSGRFREQYF
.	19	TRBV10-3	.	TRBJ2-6	TGTGCCATCAGTGAGCTCCCAGGGAAGGCCGGCGGTGGGGCCAACGTCCTGACTTTC	CAISELPGKAGGGANVLTF
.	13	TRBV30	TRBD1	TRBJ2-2	TGTGCCTGGAGGGAGACAGGGGTGGGGGAGCTGTTTTTT	CAWRETGVGELFF
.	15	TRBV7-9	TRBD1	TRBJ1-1	TGTGCCAGCAGCTTGGGGTCTGACAGGGGTACTGAAGCTTTCTTT	CASSLGSDRGTEAFF
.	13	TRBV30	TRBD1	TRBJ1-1	TGTGCCTGGAGTATTCCAGGGGGTAGGGAAGCTTTCTTT	CAWSIPGGREAFF